One sample yielded the 18 T cell receptor beta chains listed below, sequenced in a study of blood T cells in healthy people across ages. A second roughly 6 to 11 cycle PCR used barcoded and J-beta primers. TCRdb reanalysed the 5' RACE reads using MiXCR and keeps one entry per CDR3 protein. The data contain over 1.5 million distinct CDR3 sequences, less than 50% of them singletons. Input material: blood. These receptors all stem from a middle-aged woman in good health.

The chain uses TRBV7-2 and TRBJ2-7; weak D call: TRBD1 (6 bases). The germline CDR1 and CDR2 sequences are SGHTA and FQGNSA. V lost 5 bases to trimming and J lost 6 bases, with 14 bases between them. The CDR3 extends over 13 amino acids. CDR3 protein: CASSLSGQIEQYF. The CDR3 nucleotides are TGTGCCAGCAGCCTATCCGGACAGATCGAGCAGTACTTC.

The chain uses TRBV6-1 and TRBJ1-4; the D is unclear. The CDR3 runs 10 residues. Trimming took 7 bases from V and 6 from J, leaving 3 bases between them. Germline V gene lookup returns CDR1 MNHNS and CDR2 SASEGT. CDR3 sequence: CASMDEKLFF. DNA of the CDR3: TGTGCCAGCATGGATGAAAAACTGTTTTTT.

This clonotype was observed a few times. The chain carries TRBV9 and TRBJ1-2; 7 nucleotides agree with TRBD1. The V gene's germline CDR1 is SGDLS and CDR2 YYNGEE. The CDR3 sequence is 17 residues long. The ends lost 0 bases at V and 6 bases at J; junction bases unmatched: 14. This chain's CDR3 is CASSVGMVEGAGNGYTF. CDR3 nucleotides: TGTGCCAGCAGCGTAGGAATGGTGGAGGGGGCCGGGAATGGCTACACCTTC.

This clonotype was seen only once. The chain is built from TRBV10-3 and TRBJ2-5, with 9 bases fitting TRBD1. Losses at the gene ends were 1 base for V and 5 bases for J; bases not matched to a gene: 5. Germline V lookup: CDR1 ENHRY, CDR2 SYGVKD. The length of the CDR3 is 15 residues. This chain's CDR3 is CAISEFTGGAETQYF. DNA for the CDR3: TGTGCCATCAGTGAGTTCACAGGGGGCGCGGAGACCCAGTACTTC.

In its sample, this clonotype was seen a few times. The chain has TRBV12-1 and TRBJ2-1; no check of the table's D call, TRBD2, against the DNA was made. TRBV12-1 is marked as a pseudogene. The CDR3 totals 15 residues. CDR3 DNA: TGTGCCAGCAGCGAACTAGCGGGGGGTTTGAATGAGCAGTTCTTC. Its translation: CASSELAGGLNEQFF.

In its sample, this clonotype was seen a few times. The rearrangement uses TRBV28 and TRBJ1-4, with D possibly matching TRBD1 (6 bases). CDR1 and CDR2 (germline): MDHEN, SYDVKM. The CDR3 loop spans 14 amino acids. With 4 bases removed from V and 8 bases from J, the gap between germline ends came to 14 bases. Here the CDR3 reads CASSSRGAQEKLFF. CDR3 DNA sequence: TGTGCCAGCAGTTCCAGGGGAGCTCAAGAAAAACTGTTTTTT.

The CDR3 reads CASSFSGGPNEQFF. For the CDR3, the DNA is TGTGCCAGCAGTTTCAGCGGGGGACCCAATGAGCAGTTCTTC. The V and J genes are TRBV6-2 or TRBV6-3 and TRBJ2-1, with TRBD2 identical over 8 bases. Germline lookup yields CDR1 MNHEY and CDR2 SVGEGT. The CDR3 is 14 residues long. V lost 4 bases to trimming and J lost 6 bases; unmatched junction nucleotides: 5.

This clonotype appeared a few times. V usage is TRBV20-1 and J usage is TRBJ2-4; 10 bases are a match to TRBD1. J gave up 7 bases and V 3 bases, and 6 bases lay outside the gene matches. The germline V gene has CDR1 DFQATT and CDR2 SNEGSKA (reference sequence). This CDR3 is built from 14 residues. CDR3 DNA sequence: TGCAGTGCTAGGGGGACAGGGGCGGACAACATTCAGTACTTC. Its protein product is CSARGTGADNIQYF.

This clonotype was picked up a small number of times. V usage is TRBV28 and J usage is TRBJ1-5, with 7 bases identical to TRBD1. CDR3 size: 14 residues. From germline, CDR1 is MDHEN and CDR2 SYDVKM. The V and J ends lost 6 bases and 3 bases, in that order; junction bases with no gene match: 5. The CDR3 coding sequence is TGTGCCAGCAGGAGGGGGCTACTCAATCAGCCCCAGCATTTT. This translates into CASRRGLLNQPQHF.

The V and J genes are TRBV5-1 and TRBJ2-5; TRBD2 might be the D (5 bases). The V gene's germline CDR1 is SGHRS and CDR2 YFSETQ. The CDR3 length is 17 residues. V was shortened by 4 bases and J by 11 bases, with 30 bases between the two germline ends. The CDR3 loop is CASSAIQLGLWNNEQYF. The CDR3 DNA reads TGCGCCAGCAGCGCCATTCAACTAGGCTTGTGGAACAATGAGCAGTACTTC.

This clonotype has a handful of counts. J is TRBJ2-1 and V is TRBV4-1; 7 bases line up with TRBD2. This CDR3 is built from 17 residues. Germline V gene sequence: CDR1 MGHRA, CDR2 YSYEKL. The ends lost 3 bases at V and 10 bases at J; junction bases unmatched: 18. The CDR3 DNA reads TGCGCCAGCAGCCAGGCTCCGGGAGGAGGAGATGGAGCGGAGCAGTTCTTC. Its translation: CASSQAPGGGDGAEQFF.

V gene TRBV6-1 combines with J gene TRBJ2-5; 9 bases line up with TRBD2. Germline loops: CDR1 MNHNS, CDR2 SASEGT. The V and J ends lost 7 bases and 5 bases, in that order; junction bases with no gene match: 11. This CDR3 region has 15 residues. CDR3 DNA: TGTGCCAGCAACGAGGCGGGGGGGCATTTGGAGACCCAGTACTTC. As protein: CASNEAGGHLETQYF.

The chain links TRBV5-1 to TRBJ1-5; no clear D gene. The germline CDR1 and CDR2 sequences are SGHRS and YFSETQ. V was cut by 4 bases and J by 7 bases, with 15 bases left in between. The CDR3 totals 14 residues. The CDR3 sequence is CASSPGSPGQPQHF. In DNA, the CDR3 is TGCGCCAGCAGCCCCGGGTCGCCGGGACAGCCCCAGCATTTT.

V and J are TRBV2 and TRBJ1-4; D remains unclear. Trimming shortened V by 7 bases and J by 5 bases, and 14 bases separated the two germline ends. The CDR3 contains 14 residues. Looked up from germline, CDR1 is SNHLY and CDR2 is FYNNEI. For the CDR3, the DNA is TGTGCCAGCAAGGATAGGACGTCGAATGAAAAACTGTTTTTT. It translates to CASKDRTSNEKLFF.

This clonotype has a single count. At one end the junction does not follow the germline gene, possibly because of a read error. The chain carries TRBV7-9 and TRBJ2-5; possible D gene TRBD2, 5 bases. The V gene's germline CDR1 is SEHNR and CDR2 FQNEAQ (reference sequence). This CDR3 is 15 amino acids long. The CDR3: CASSVATRQKETQYF. The CDR3 DNA follows: TGTGCCAGCAGCGTAGCGACTCGCCAGAAGGAGACCCAGTACTTC.

In this sample, this clonotype turned up many times. The chain joins TRBV7-2 to TRBJ2-3, with 8 bases identical to TRBD2. Losses at the gene ends were 6 bases for V and 6 bases for J; bases not matched to a gene: 5. The CDR3 length is 13 residues. The V gene's germline CDR1 is SGHTA and CDR2 FQGNSA. The CDR3 region is CASSLGLVDTQYF. In nucleotides, the CDR3 is TGTGCCAGCAGTTTGGGACTAGTTGATACGCAGTATTTT.

The chain combines TRBV20-1 with TRBJ2-7; the D is unclear. CDR1 and CDR2 (germline): DFQATT, SNEGSKA (reference sequence). Trimming left V 3 bases short and J 0 bases short, with 12 bases between. The CDR3 contains 14 residues. The CDR3: CSASRALGSYEQYF. The CDR3 bases are TGCAGTGCTAGCCGGGCCCTGGGCTCCTACGAGCAGTACTTC.

This sequence joins TRBV5-1 and TRBJ2-6; unclear D gene. The ends were cut back, 3 bases at V and 0 bases at J, with 19 bases in the middle. Germline-derived CDR1 and CDR2 are SGHRS and YFSETQ. This CDR3 region has 19 residues. The DNA for the CDR3 is TGCGCCAGCAGCTCACGGCCACTCACGGCGTCCTCTGGGGCCAACGTCCTGACTTTC. Its protein product is CASSSRPLTASSGANVLTF.